This T cell receptor beta chain is drawn from a study of blood T cells in healthy people across ages. This clonotype was counted between two and nine times. Trimming took 2 bases from V and 1 from J; bases not matched to a gene: 10. The CDR3 consists of 16 residues. Germline lookup yields CDR1 DFQATT and CDR2 SNEGSKA (reference sequence). Each sample yielded at least 6 micrograms of PBMC total RNA. Alongside a J-beta primer mix, a sample-barcoded 5' primer served in a second PCR lasting about 7 to 12 cycles. Per sample, CDR3-containing paired-end reads numbered at least 2.5 million. A single record per CDR3 protein comes from TCRdb applying MiXCR to the 5' RACE reads. The data hold around 750,000 distinct CDR3 sequences, with 53% observed a single time.

V is TRBV20-1 and J is TRBJ2-5; TRBD1 agrees at 7 bases. The sequencing input was blood. The receptor's source is a man of 80 years or more in good health. CDR3 protein: CSARPLPTGSQETQYF. The CDR3 DNA reads as TGCAGTGCTAGACCCCTCCCGACAGGGAGCCAAGAGACCCAGTACTTC.